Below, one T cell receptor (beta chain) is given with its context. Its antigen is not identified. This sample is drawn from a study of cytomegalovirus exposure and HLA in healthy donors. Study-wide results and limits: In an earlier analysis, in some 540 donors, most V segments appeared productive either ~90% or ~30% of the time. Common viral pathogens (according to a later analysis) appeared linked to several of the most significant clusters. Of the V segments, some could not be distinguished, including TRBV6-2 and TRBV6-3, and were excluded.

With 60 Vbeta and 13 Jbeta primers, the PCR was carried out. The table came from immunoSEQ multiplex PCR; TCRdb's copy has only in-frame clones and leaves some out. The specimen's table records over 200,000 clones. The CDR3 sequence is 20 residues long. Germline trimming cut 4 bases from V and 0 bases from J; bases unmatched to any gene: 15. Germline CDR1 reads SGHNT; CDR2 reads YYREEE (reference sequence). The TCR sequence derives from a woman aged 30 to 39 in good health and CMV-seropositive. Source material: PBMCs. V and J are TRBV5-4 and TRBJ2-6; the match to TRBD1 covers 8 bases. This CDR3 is CASSPTLRQGTHSGANVLTF. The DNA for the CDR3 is TGTGCCAGCAGCCCCACCCTTCGACAGGGGACCCACTCTGGGGCCAACGTCCTGACTTTC. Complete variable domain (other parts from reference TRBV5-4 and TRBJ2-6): ETGVTQSPTHLIKTRGQQVTLRCSSQSGHNTVSWYQQALGQGPQFIFQYYREEENGRGNFPPRFSGLQFPNYSSELNVNALELDDSALYLCASSPTLRQGTHSGANVLTFGAGSRLTVL.